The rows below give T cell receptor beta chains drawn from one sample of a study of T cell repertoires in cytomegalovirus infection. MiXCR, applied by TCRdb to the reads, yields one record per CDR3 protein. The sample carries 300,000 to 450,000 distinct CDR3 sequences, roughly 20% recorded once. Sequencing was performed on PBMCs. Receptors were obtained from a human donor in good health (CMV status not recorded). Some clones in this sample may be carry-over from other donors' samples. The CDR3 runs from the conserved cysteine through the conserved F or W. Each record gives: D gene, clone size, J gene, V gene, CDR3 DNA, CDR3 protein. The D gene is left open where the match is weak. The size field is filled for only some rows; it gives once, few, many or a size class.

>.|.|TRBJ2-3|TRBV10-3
TGTGCCATCAGTGAGTTCAGGGCTGGGACAGATACGCAGTATTTT
CAISEFRAGTDTQYF
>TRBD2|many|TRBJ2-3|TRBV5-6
TGTGCCAGCAGCTTGGTCGCTAGCGGGAGGACAGATACGCAGTATTTT
CASSLVASGRTDTQYF
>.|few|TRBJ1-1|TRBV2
TGTGCCAGCAGGGGGGAGAACGTTGAAGCTTTCTTT
CASRGENVEAFF
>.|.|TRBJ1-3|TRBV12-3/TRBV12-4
TGTGCCAGCAGTCCCGGTCACTCTGGAAACACCATAGATTTT
CASSPGHSGNTIDF
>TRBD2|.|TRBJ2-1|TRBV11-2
TGTGCCAGCAGAACCGTACGGGGGGGCCCGTACAATGAGCAGTTCTTC
CASRTVRGGPYNEQFF
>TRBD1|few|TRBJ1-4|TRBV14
TGTGCCAGCAGCCGTCTAGGGACAGCTAATGAAAAACTGTTTTTT
CASSRLGTANEKLFF
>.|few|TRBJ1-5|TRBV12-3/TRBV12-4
TGTGCCAGCGGCAGGGGTAAAAGTCAGCCCCAGCATTTT
CASGRGKSQPQHF
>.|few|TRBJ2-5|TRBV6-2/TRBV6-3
TGTGCCAGCAGTTACTCGGTCGGGCCCCAAGAGACCCAGTACTTC
CASSYSVGPQETQYF
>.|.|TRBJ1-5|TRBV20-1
TGCAGTGCTAGAGATTGGCGGGGGTATCAGCCCCAGCATTTT
CSARDWRGYQPQHF
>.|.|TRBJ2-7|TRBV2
TGTGCCATCCTCGGGACCGAAGGCAACGAGCAGTACTTC
CAILGTEGNEQYF
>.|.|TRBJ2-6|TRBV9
TGTGCCAGCAGCCGGGCAGGTGCGGGGGCCAACGTCCTGACTTTC
CASSRAGAGANVLTF
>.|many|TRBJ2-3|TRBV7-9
TGTGCCAGCAGCTCTGGGCCCTCAGGCGTTACGCAGTATTTT
CASSSGPSGVTQYF
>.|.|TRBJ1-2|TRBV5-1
TGCGCCAGCAGCCAACTGGCGGCAGGACAAGGCTACACCTTC
CASSQLAAGQGYTF
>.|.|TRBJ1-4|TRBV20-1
TGCAGTGCTAGTAAGGGGGGTGAAAAACTGTTTTTT
CSASKGGEKLFF
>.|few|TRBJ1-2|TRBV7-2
TGTGCCAGCAGCTTCTCCTGGAAGACTTATGGCTACACCTTC
CASSFSWKTYGYTF
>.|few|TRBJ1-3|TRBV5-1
TGCGCCAGCAGCTTGTCGCAGTCCCCTGGAAACACCATATATTTT
CASSLSQSPGNTIYF
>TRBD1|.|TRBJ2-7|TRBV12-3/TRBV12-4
TGTGCCAGCAGTCCGGGACAGGTGTTCCCCTACGAGCAGTACTTC
CASSPGQVFPYEQYF
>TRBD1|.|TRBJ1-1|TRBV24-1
TGTGCCACCAGTGAAAATACAGGGGGCACTGAAGCTTTCTTT
CATSENTGGTEAFF
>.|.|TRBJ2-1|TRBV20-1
TGCAGTGTTATTTATCCGGCCTCATTTAATGAGCAGTTCTTC
CSVIYPASFNEQFF
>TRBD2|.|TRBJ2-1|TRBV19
TGTGCCAGTAGTAGTAGCGGGATGACGAAAGAGCAGTTCTTC
CASSSSGMTKEQFF
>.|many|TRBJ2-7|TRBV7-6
TGTGCCAGCAGCAACAAAGGGGACTCCTACGAGCAGTACTTC
CASSNKGDSYEQYF
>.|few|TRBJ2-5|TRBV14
TGTGCCAGCAGCCAAGTGGGGGGACGAGAGACCCAGTACTTC
CASSQVGGRETQYF
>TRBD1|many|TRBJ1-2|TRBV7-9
TGTGCCAGCAGCTTTACCCGGGACAGGGATTTTGGCTACACCTTC
CASSFTRDRDFGYTF
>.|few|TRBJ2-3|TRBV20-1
TGCAGTGCTAGATTCTACACTGCACGCTTGAGCTCCGATACGCAGTATTTT
CSARFYTARLSSDTQYF
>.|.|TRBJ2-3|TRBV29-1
TGCAGCGTTGTAGAGGGAGTGATAACAGATACGCAGTATTTT
CSVVEGVITDTQYF
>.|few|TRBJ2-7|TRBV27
TGTGCCACCCAAAGACTGGGCTACGAGCAGTACTTC
CATQRLGYEQYF
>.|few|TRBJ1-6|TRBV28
TGTGCCAGCAGTTTCAGGGTATATGGTTCACCCCTCCACTTT
CASSFRVYGSPLHF
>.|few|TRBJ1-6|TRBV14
TGTGCCAGCAGCCACGTGGCACCGAATTCACCCCTCCACTTT
CASSHVAPNSPLHF
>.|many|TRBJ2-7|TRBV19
TGTGCCAGTAGTATAGCGTGGAGCTACGAGCAGTACTTC
CASSIAWSYEQYF
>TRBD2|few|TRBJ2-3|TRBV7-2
TGTGCCAGCAGCCAAGCCTCTAGCGGAAAAACAGATACGCAGTATTTT
CASSQASSGKTDTQYF
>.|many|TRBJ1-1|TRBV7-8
TGTGCCAGCAGCTCCTCGCGGGGGGCGCGCACTGAAGCTTTCTTT
CASSSSRGARTEAFF
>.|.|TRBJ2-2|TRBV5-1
TGCGCCAGCAGCTTGGCCGGCCCGCCTAGCGGGGAGCTGTTTTTT
CASSLAGPPSGELFF
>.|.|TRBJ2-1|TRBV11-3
TGTGCCAGCAGCTTAGTTCCAGGGATTGGGTCCTACAATGAGCAGTTCTTC
CASSLVPGIGSYNEQFF
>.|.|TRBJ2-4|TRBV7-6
TGTGTCGCTCGCCCCTCAAATGATCAGTACTTC
CVARPSNDQYF
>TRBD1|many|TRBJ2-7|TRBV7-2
TGTGCCAGCAGCCCCGACAGGGGGATTGCCTACGAGCAGTACTTC
CASSPDRGIAYEQYF
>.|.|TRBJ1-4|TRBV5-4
TGTGCCAGCAGCTTGGATCAGGGAGAAAAACTGTTTTTT
CASSLDQGEKLFF
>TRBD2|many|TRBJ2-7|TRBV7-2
TGTGCCAGCAGCTTAAGGGCTAGCGGGTTCCCCTCCTACGAGCAGTACTTC
CASSLRASGFPSYEQYF
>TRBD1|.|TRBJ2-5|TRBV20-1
TGCAGTGCTGCCGGGACAGGGGTGGGAGAGACCCAGTACTTC
CSAAGTGVGETQYF
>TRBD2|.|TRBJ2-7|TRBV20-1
TGCAGTGCTAGAGGTGGACTAGCGTCTCAATCCTACGAGCAGTACTTC
CSARGGLASQSYEQYF
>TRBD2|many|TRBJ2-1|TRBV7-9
TGTGCCAGCAGCCCCTACGCGGGAGGCGGTTACAATGAGCAGTTCTTC
CASSPYAGGGYNEQFF